The clone carrying this TCR beta chain was observed at least ten times. Its cognate antigen is unknown. One entry per CDR3 protein results from TCRdb running MiXCR on the RT-PCR reads. The repertoire consists of more than 400,000 distinct CDR3 sequences, with 9.5% to 13% occurring once and the leading ten covering approximately 12%. These data originate in a study of response to subunit inactivated influenza vaccine. V was pared by 5 bases and J by 4 bases, with 11 bases between. The CDR3 length is 14 residues. Findings of the study overall: A suggestion made by the authors is that each seasonal influenza vaccination recruits few new T cells.

The specimen comprised PBMCs from blood, sampled roughly 6 weeks after vaccination. The receptor was isolated from a man in his forties or fifties who received an inactivated influenza vaccine. The chain links TRBV12-3 or TRBV12-4 to TRBJ2-2, with a possible D match to TRBD1 (5 bases). The CDR3 reads CASSLQGITGELFF. DNA of the CDR3: TGTGCCAGCAGTCTCCAGGGTATCACCGGGGAGCTGTTTTTT.